The 2 T cell receptor beta chains below all came from one sample that was sequenced in a study of preoperative IRX-2 immunotherapy in early breast cancer. Repertoires were generated with immunoSEQ multiplex PCR, while TCRdb's copy carries only in-frame clones and drops some. This table holds roughly 14,000 clones, just over 90% found once. Described treatment: preoperative locoregional IRX-2 cytokine immunotherapy. The sample was taken from a patient treated with IRX-2 immunotherapy. Receptor source: a human donor with breast cancer.

The genes are TRBV5-1 and TRBJ2-2, with 7 bases matching TRBD1. Germline assignment: CDR1 SGHRS and CDR2 YFSETQ. The CDR3 contains 15 residues. Germline trimming cut 6 bases from V and 4 bases from J; bases unmatched to any gene: 9. This CDR3 is CASTDLTGRTGELFF. In DNA form, the CDR3 reads TGCGCCAGCACAGACTTGACAGGGCGCACCGGGGAGCTGTTTTTT.

The chain employs TRBV7-2 and TRBJ1-1; 7 positions match TRBD1. Germline V gives CDR1 SGHTA, CDR2 FQGNSA. Germline trimming cut 4 bases from V and 11 bases from J; bases unmatched to any gene: 16. The CDR3 sequence is 15 residues long. The CDR3 region is CASSSRQTGPVSAFF. In nucleotides, the CDR3 is TGTGCCAGCAGCTCCAGACAGACAGGGCCCGTGAGTGCTTTCTTT.